The 11 T cell receptor beta chains listed next were all sequenced from one sample in a study of T-cell memory formation after mild COVID-19. TCRdb passed the 5' RACE reads through MiXCR, listing each CDR3 protein once. Among approximately 350,000 distinct CDR3 sequences listed, around 27% were seen once. The sample consisted of PBMCs or a T cell subset sorted from them (not recorded which). The receptors stem from an adult woman who had mild COVID-19 (a few samples of this study predate the infection). Cell type and time point are not known.

V usage is TRBV5-1 and J usage is TRBJ2-1; D is uncertain. This CDR3 has 13 amino acids. V gave up 1 base and J gave up 8 bases, with 10 bases separating them. The V gene's germline CDR1 is SGHRS and CDR2 YFSETQ. The CDR3 is CASSLSLLDEQFF. The CDR3 nucleotides are TGCGCCAGCAGCTTGAGCCTTTTAGATGAGCAGTTCTTC.

This clonotype was recorded a few times. The chain has TRBV7-6 and TRBJ2-2; either TRBD1 or TRBD2 may fit D (5 bases each). Per germline, CDR1 SGHVS and CDR2 FNYEAQ. Trimming removed 6 bases at V and 1 base at J, with 18 bases between. The CDR3 totals 17 residues. The CDR3 sequence is CASRVHPGTVNTGELFF. CDR3 coding DNA: TGTGCCAGCAGAGTACATCCCGGGACGGTGAACACCGGGGAGCTGTTTTTT.

The V and J genes are TRBV6-5 and TRBJ2-6; D not certain. Trimming took off 0 bases at V and 0 bases at J, with 6 bases between the two ends. The germline CDR1 and CDR2 sequences are MNHEY and SVGAGI. The CDR3 sequence is 16 residues long. CDR3 residues: CASSYSALSGANVLTF. The DNA for the CDR3 is TGTGCCAGCAGTTACTCGGCACTCTCTGGGGCCAACGTCCTGACTTTC.

The chain recombines TRBV7-3 with TRBJ2-1; the D gene is possibly TRBD2 (6 bases). Germline V CDR1 and CDR2: SGHTA, FQGTGA. The CDR3 extends over 11 amino acids. Between the trimmed V and J ends, which lost 7 bases and 10 bases, there was a span of 11 bases. The CDR3 reads CASTPGGEQFF. For the CDR3, the DNA is TGTGCCAGCACACCTGGGGGGGAGCAGTTCTTC.

The chain joins TRBV9 to TRBJ1-2; no clear D gene. V was clipped by 3 bases and J by 4 bases, with 10 bases between them. The CDR3 sequence is 13 residues long. In germline, CDR1 is SGDLS, CDR2 YYNGEE. Here the CDR3 reads CASSDGRSYGYTF. CDR3 in DNA: TGTGCCAGCAGCGATGGGCGGAGCTATGGCTACACCTTC.

This clonotype was seen more than once but under ten times. CDR3 DNA sequence: TGTGCCAGCTCACCCCAAGTTGGTTACAATGAGCAGTTCTTC. Translated: CASSPQVGYNEQFF. This rearrangement joins TRBV18 to TRBJ2-1; D remains ambiguous. V was trimmed by 3 bases and J by 4 bases, leaving 10 bases between them. The CDR3 runs 14 residues. The germline gives CDR1 KGHSH, CDR2 LQKENI.

This clonotype occurred a few times. The chain has TRBV5-5 and TRBJ1-1, with 9 bases identical to TRBD1. The CDR3 spans 13 residues. Losses at the gene ends were 4 bases for V and 8 bases for J; bases not matched to a gene: 6. Germline CDR1 SGHKS, CDR2 YYEKEE (reference sequence). In DNA form, the CDR3 reads TGTGCCAGCAGCCTAACAGGGGGCGTCGAAGCTTTCTTT. Encoded protein: CASSLTGGVEAFF.

The chain has TRBV6-6 and TRBJ2-3, with 15 bases that match TRBD2. This CDR3 region has 18 residues. Germline V gene sequence: CDR1 MNHNY, CDR2 SVGAGI (reference sequence). Unmatched junction bases numbered 9, after V lost 2 bases and J lost 6 bases. CDR3 bases: TGTGCCAGCAGTTACACCGGGGGACTAGCGGGAGGTTCGGATACGCAGTATTTT. It codes for CASSYTGGLAGGSDTQYF.

V is TRBV7-9 and J is TRBJ1-2; tentatively, D is TRBD1 (6 bases). This CDR3 has 13 amino acids. V lost 1 base to trimming and J lost 4 bases, with 7 bases between them. Germline V gives CDR1 SEHNR, CDR2 FQNEAQ (reference sequence). DNA of the CDR3: TGTGCCAGCAGCTTAGAGGACAGCTATGGCTACACCTTC. Protein product: CASSLEDSYGYTF.

The sample holds a few counts of this clonotype. The chain joins TRBV3-1 to TRBJ2-2; D gene unclear. Trimming pared 1 base from V and 8 bases from J, leaving 5 bases between. CDR3 length equals 12 residues. Germline V lookup: CDR1 LGHDT, CDR2 YNNKEL (reference sequence). CDR3 nucleotide sequence: TGTGCCAGCAGCCAAGCCGGGGGGGAGCTGTTTTTT. This encodes CASSQAGGELFF.

This clonotype occurred a few times. This chain uses TRBV7-3 with TRBJ1-1; the D gene is possibly TRBD1 (6 bases). Looked up from germline, CDR1 is SGHTA and CDR2 is FQGTGA. Trimming took 2 bases from V and 11 from J, leaving 12 bases between them. The CDR3 extends over 12 amino acids. In DNA, the CDR3 is TGTGCCAGCAGCTTAGGGCAGGGGAACGCTTTCTTT. Protein: CASSLGQGNAFF.